Listed below are T cell receptor beta chains from one sample, sequenced in a study of T cells expressing NK-cell markers. TCRdb reprocessed the 5' RACE reads, keeping one entry per CDR3 protein, no DNA. The sample table sets out about 260,000 distinct CDR3 sequences. The sequencing input was blood T cells: a sorted CD56 or NKG2C T cell subset, CD4+ or CD8+ T cells, or bulk PBMC T cells (not recorded which). The receptors derive from a man younger than 35 in good health. Each CDR3 is given with its conserved first and last residue.

v_gene: TRBV20-1; j_gene: TRBJ2-7; CDR3aa: CSAPRAARIEQYF
v_gene: TRBV29-1; j_gene: TRBJ2-1; CDR3aa: CSGLAGGNEQFF
v_gene: TRBV24-1; j_gene: TRBJ2-1; CDR3aa: CAAGRANEQFF
v_gene: TRBV20-1; j_gene: TRBJ2-3; CDR3aa: CSARRAGDADTQYF
v_gene: TRBV20-1; j_gene: TRBJ2-3; CDR3aa: CSACREVDDTQYF
v_gene: TRBV20-1; j_gene: TRBJ2-5; CDR3aa: CSASALAGPQETQYF
v_gene: TRBV30; j_gene: TRBJ1-2; CDR3aa: CAWSVPGTYGYTF
v_gene: TRBV5-1; j_gene: TRBJ2-3; CDR3aa: CASSFGGRGTDTQYF
v_gene: TRBV27; j_gene: TRBJ2-7; CDR3aa: CASSKGAIGAYEQYF
v_gene: TRBV19; j_gene: TRBJ1-4; CDR3aa: CASSLQGIDNEKLFF
v_gene: TRBV6-1; j_gene: TRBJ1-1; CDR3aa: CASNLRPPDTEAFF
v_gene: TRBV29-1; j_gene: TRBJ2-1; CDR3aa: CSVVEIAGPGNEQFF
v_gene: TRBV16; j_gene: TRBJ2-3; CDR3aa: CASSQLAGVGDTQYF
v_gene: TRBV7-2; j_gene: TRBJ2-1; CDR3aa: CASSLSSGSHNEQFF
v_gene: TRBV6-2/TRBV6-3; j_gene: TRBJ2-7; CDR3aa: CASSYSQVSYEQYF
v_gene: TRBV20-1; j_gene: TRBJ2-3; CDR3aa: CSPRYPSTDTQYF
v_gene: TRBV10-2; j_gene: TRBJ1-4; CDR3aa: CASNPGQSGTNEKLFF
v_gene: TRBV5-1; j_gene: TRBJ2-1; CDR3aa: CASSPGPSYNEQFF
v_gene: TRBV5-1; j_gene: TRBJ1-2; CDR3aa: CASSLAPTGTNYGYTF
v_gene: TRBV19; j_gene: TRBJ2-1; CDR3aa: CARTCGTNSYNEQFF
v_gene: TRBV29-1; j_gene: TRBJ2-4; CDR3aa: CSVARIGRFKNIQYF
v_gene: TRBV7-2; j_gene: TRBJ2-3; CDR3aa: CASSQMMDTQYF
v_gene: TRBV7-6; j_gene: TRBJ1-1; CDR3aa: CASSNTGGHTEAFF
v_gene: TRBV10-3; j_gene: TRBJ2-3; CDR3aa: CAISESEGRGQYF
v_gene: TRBV19; j_gene: TRBJ2-1; CDR3aa: CASSSGGEQFF
v_gene: TRBV29-1; j_gene: TRBJ2-1; CDR3aa: CSVERRRYEQFF
v_gene: TRBV5-5; j_gene: TRBJ2-1; CDR3aa: CASSLEELGLAGGKQFF
v_gene: TRBV20-1; j_gene: TRBJ1-1; CDR3aa: CSARRAAGSRDTEAFF